This T cell receptor beta chain stems from a study of blood T cell repertoires in COVID-19. Study information: Specimens from acute and convalescent COVID-19 originated in the United States, Italy and Spain. Sources were T cells, B-cell-depleted T cells, or PBMCs; the material itself was cDNA or gDNA.

Trimming took 1 base from V and 1 from J, leaving 8 bases between them. The CDR3 loop spans 15 amino acids. From germline, CDR1 is LNHDA and CDR2 SQIVND (reference sequence). Original handling: Nucleated cell counts were estimated from reference gene primer amplification. Profiling relied on immunoSEQ multiplex PCR, and the TCRdb table lists in-frame clones only, not all of them. V and J calls and clone size are given by that table; D and trimming were obtained from the DNA. The sample lists around 98,000 clones; around 90% were seen once. Source material: peripheral blood. The V and J genes are TRBV19 and TRBJ1-3; D gene unclear. This receptor was taken from a man aged 70 or older with acute or convalescent COVID-19. Here the CDR3 DNA reads TGTGCCAGTAGTATAGGCAGGTTTTCTGGAAACACCATATATTTT. It translates to CASSIGRFSGNTIYF.